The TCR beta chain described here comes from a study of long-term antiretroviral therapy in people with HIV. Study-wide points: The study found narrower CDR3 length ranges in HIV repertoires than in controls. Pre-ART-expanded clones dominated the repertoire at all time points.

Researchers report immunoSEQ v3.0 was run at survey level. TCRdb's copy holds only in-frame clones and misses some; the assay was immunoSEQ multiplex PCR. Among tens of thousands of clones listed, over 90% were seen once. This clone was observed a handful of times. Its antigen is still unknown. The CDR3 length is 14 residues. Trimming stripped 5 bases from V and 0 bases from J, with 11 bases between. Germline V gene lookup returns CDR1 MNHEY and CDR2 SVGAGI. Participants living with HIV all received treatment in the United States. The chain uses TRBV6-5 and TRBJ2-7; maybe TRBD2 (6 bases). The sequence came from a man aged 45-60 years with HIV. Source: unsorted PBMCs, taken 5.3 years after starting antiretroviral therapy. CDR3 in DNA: TGTGCCAGCAGTGAGGCGGGACTCTCCTACGAGCAGTACTTC. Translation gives CASSEAGLSYEQYF.